The 31 T cell receptor beta chains presented below share a single source sample, sequenced in a study of CD8+CD57+ T cells in acquired aplastic anemia. Flow cytometry had shown expanded CD8+CD57+ cells in the patients chosen for sequencing. Genomic DNA acted as the template from which TCR beta VDJ combination and CDR3 sequence profiling were carried out. TCRdb reprocessed the reads via MiXCR and lists one record per CDR3 protein. The data contain 200,000 to 300,000 distinct CDR3 sequences, approximately 45% of them singletons. Source material: sorted CD4+, CD8+, or CD8+CD57+ T cells (not recorded which) from PBMCs. Receptors originate from a human donor with aplastic anemia.

For this clonotype: One junction end does not reproduce the germline sequence, and a read error may be involved. J is TRBJ2-1 and V is TRBV6-4; 8 bases agree with TRBD1. Germline V lookup: CDR1 MRHNA, CDR2 SNTAGT. This CDR3 comprises 14 residues. This CDR3 is CAISETGASTEQFF. The CDR3 DNA is TGTGCCATCAGTGAGACAGGGGCGAGCACTGAGCAGTTCTTC.

The table lists this clonotype with many counts. The chain recombines TRBV25-1 with TRBJ2-1; 7 bases are shared with TRBD1. Trimming took 7 bases from V and 5 from J; bases not matched to a gene: 8. Germline lookup yields CDR1 MGHDK and CDR2 SYGVNS. The CDR3 loop spans 14 amino acids. The DNA of the CDR3 is TGTGCCAGCACCGACAGGGCCGTCGACAATGAGCAGTTCTTC. It translates to CASTDRAVDNEQFF. Filled out from reference TRBV25-1 and TRBJ2-1, the complete variable domain reads EADIYQTPRYLVIGTGKKITLECSQTMGHDKMYWYQQDPGMELHLIHYSYGVNSTEKGDLSSESTVSRIRTEHFPLTLESARPSHTSQYLCASTDRAVDNEQFFGPGTRLTVL.

The rearrangement uses TRBV7-9 and TRBJ2-7; D not resolved. The length of the CDR3 is 14 residues. The germline gives CDR1 SEHNR, CDR2 FQNEAQ (reference sequence). V lost 0 bases, J lost 1 base, and 7 bases lay in between. In DNA form, the CDR3 reads TGTGCCAGCAGCTTAGCGGTTGCGTCCTACGAGCAGTACTTC. This gives the protein CASSLAVASYEQYF.

V and J are TRBV6-5 and TRBJ1-6; TRBD1 is a possible D gene (6 bases). The ends were cut back, 4 bases at V and 10 bases at J, with 11 bases in the middle. Germline CDR1 reads MNHEY; CDR2 reads SVGAGI. There are 13 residues in the CDR3. The CDR3 nucleotides are TGTGCCAGCAGTTCTAACACAGGGTCACCCCTCCACTTT. Translation gives CASSSNTGSPLHF.

The V and J genes are TRBV20-1 and TRBJ2-7, with a possible D match to TRBD1 (5 bases). The CDR3 loop spans 14 amino acids. Germline lookup yields CDR1 DFQATT and CDR2 SNEGSKA (reference sequence). V shed 5 bases and J shed 2 bases, with 16 bases lying between them. The CDR3 protein is CSAPLLTDTYEQYF. The CDR3 DNA follows: TGCAGTGCTCCGCTCCTGACAGACACCTACGAGCAGTACTTC.

This chain uses TRBV7-4 with TRBJ2-5; unclear D gene. Trimming stripped 5 bases from V and 2 bases from J, with 12 bases between. CDR3 size: 14 residues. Germline loops: CDR1 SGHVT, CDR2 SQSDAQ. The CDR3 loop is CASSLGRIQETQYF. The CDR3 bases are TGTGCCAGCAGCCTCGGCAGGATACAAGAGACCCAGTACTTC.

This clonotype was detected ten times or more. V and J are TRBV7-9 and TRBJ2-1; D remains unclear. V was trimmed by 0 bases and J by 6 bases, leaving 3 bases between them. This CDR3 is 12 amino acids long. CDR1 and CDR2 from the germline V gene are SEHNR and FQNEAQ (reference sequence). DNA of the CDR3: TGTGCCAGCAGCTTAGCTCTCAATGAGCAGTTCTTC. Its translation is CASSLALNEQFF.

This clonotype was observed at least ten times. The chain employs TRBV24-1 and TRBJ2-1; D may match TRBD1 or TRBD2 (6 bases each). The CDR3 is 13 amino acids. The germline V and J ends were trimmed by 0 bases and 9 bases, with 8 bases remaining between them. CDR1 is KGHDR, CDR2 SFDVKD, per germline. CDR3 bases: TGTGCCACCAGTGATTTGCGGGGGCGTGAGCAGTTCTTC. This translates into CATSDLRGREQFF.

Only a few counts were recorded for this clonotype. This chain connects TRBV24-1 to TRBJ2-1, with D maybe TRBD1 (5 bases). The V gene's germline CDR1 is KGHDR and CDR2 SFDVKD. Trimming took 2 bases from V and 4 from J, leaving 17 bases between them. This CDR3 is built from 17 residues. CDR3 nucleotide sequence: TGTGCCACCAGTGATTCCCTCCGACAGTCCGCATACAATGAGCAGTTCTTC. Amino acid sequence: CATSDSLRQSAYNEQFF.

V and J are TRBV7-9 and TRBJ2-1; 12 positions match TRBD2. V gave up 1 base and J gave up 7 bases; unmatched junction bases: 17. The germline V gene encodes CDR1 SEHNR and CDR2 FQNEAQ (reference sequence). This CDR3 contains 20 residues. The CDR3 spells CASSLVPFIRLAGVKNEQFF. CDR3 nucleotide sequence: TGTGCCAGCAGCTTAGTCCCATTTATCAGACTAGCGGGAGTCAAAAATGAGCAGTTCTTC.

The CDR3 is CASSEYPQTGTGKAFF. The CDR3 region has the DNA TGTGCCAGCAGTGAATATCCCCAAACAGGGACTGGGAAAGCTTTCTTT. The chain uses TRBV25-1 and TRBJ1-1; D perhaps matches TRBD1 (6 bases). CDR1 is MGHDK and CDR2 is SYGVNS in the germline V gene. V lost 0 bases and J 9 bases, leaving 20 bases between the germline ends. CDR3 length: 16 amino acids.

The chain employs TRBV3-1 and TRBJ2-1, with D possibly being TRBD1 or TRBD2 (5 bases each). Trimming shortened V by 1 base and J by 3 bases, and 16 bases separated the two germline ends. This CDR3 region has 17 residues. Germline-derived CDR1 and CDR2 are LGHDT and YNNKEL (reference sequence). CDR3 nucleotides: TGTGCCAGCAGCCAAGTAGTTTCGGGACCCCACTACAATGAGCAGTTCTTC. Its translation: CASSQVVSGPHYNEQFF.

Many counts were recorded for this clonotype. The V call is TRBV9, the J call TRBJ1-3; D gene uncertain. Trimming took off 3 bases at V and 1 base at J, with 8 bases between the two ends. Per germline, CDR1 SGDLS and CDR2 YYNGEE. The CDR3 is 14 amino acids. CDR3 in DNA: TGTGCCAGCAGCGCAGGTAATTCTGGAAACACCATATATTTT. Translating it yields CASSAGNSGNTIYF. The full variable domain, rest sourced from reference TRBV9 and TRBJ1-3, is DSGVTQTPKHLITATGQRVTLRCSPRSGDLSVYWYQQSLDQGLQFLIQYYNGEERAKGNILERFSAQQFPDLHSELNLSSLELGDSALYFCASSAGNSGNTIYFGEGSWLTVV.

This clonotype was found many times. The rearrangement links TRBV6-6 to TRBJ2-3, with D uncertain. The germline V gene has CDR1 MNHNY and CDR2 SVGAGI (reference sequence). The CDR3 runs to 15 residues. V was cut by 5 bases and J by 1 base, with 13 bases left in between. CDR3 coding DNA: TGTGCCAGCAGTGAAAAGATTCTAGGCACAGATACGCAGTATTTT. It codes for CASSEKILGTDTQYF.

V usage is TRBV29-1 and J usage is TRBJ1-1; D is ambiguous. Germline CDR1 is SQVTM and CDR2 is ANQGSEA. Trimming removed 7 bases at V and 4 bases at J, with 13 bases between. CDR3 length: 12 amino acids. The CDR3 DNA reads TGCAGCGCCGTGGGAGTGGGCACTGAAGCTTTCTTT. It translates to CSAVGVGTEAFF.

The chain couples TRBV20-1 to TRBJ2-6; D remains unclear. The CDR3 contains 15 residues. From germline, CDR1 is DFQATT and CDR2 SNEGSKA (reference sequence). V was clipped by 5 bases and J by 0 bases, with 11 bases between them. The CDR3 sequence: CSAPPANSGANVLTF. The CDR3 coding sequence is TGCAGTGCTCCCCCTGCGAACTCTGGGGCCAACGTCCTGACTTTC.

This clonotype came up many times. DNA of the CDR3: TGTGCCAGTAGTATCACGGGTCTCACCTACGAGCAGTACTTC. Protein sequence: CASSITGLTYEQYF. The rearrangement joins TRBV19 to TRBJ2-7; D is ambiguous. Germline V lookup: CDR1 LNHDA, CDR2 SQIVND (reference sequence). The V end was cut by 3 bases, the J end by 2 bases, with 11 bases between. This CDR3 spans 14 amino acids.

This clonotype was seen at least ten times. The V gene is TRBV4-3, the J gene TRBJ2-1; the match to TRBD2 covers 10 bases. CDR3 length: 14 amino acids. CDR1 is LGHNA, CDR2 YSLEER, per germline. Unmatched junction bases numbered 8, after V lost 9 bases and J lost 6 bases. In nucleotides, the CDR3 is TGCGCCAGTGCTACTAGCGGGGTAGGCAATGAGCAGTTCTTC. Encoded protein: CASATSGVGNEQFF.

The V gene is TRBV10-2, the J gene TRBJ2-2, with TRBD2 as a possible D gene (5 bases). The germline V gene encodes CDR1 WSHSY and CDR2 SAAADI. This CDR3 has 14 residues. Trimming left V 7 bases short and J 1 base short, with 10 bases between. In nucleotides, the CDR3 is TGCGCCAGCACTTATACTAGGAACACCGGGGAGCTGTTTTTT. Amino acid sequence: CASTYTRNTGELFF.

This chain connects TRBV7-9 to TRBJ1-2; tentative D call: TRBD1 (5 bases). The V gene lost 1 base and the J gene lost 3 bases, with 9 bases spanning the gap. CDR1 SEHNR and CDR2 FQNEAQ come from the germline V gene (reference sequence). The CDR3 sequence is 14 residues long. CDR3 in amino acids: CASSLVETDYGYTF. As DNA, the CDR3 is TGTGCCAGCAGCTTAGTCGAGACAGACTATGGCTACACCTTC.

The chain joins TRBV7-9 to TRBJ2-7, with 9 bases lining up with TRBD1. Germline CDR1 SEHNR, CDR2 FQNEAQ (reference sequence). V lost 5 bases to trimming and J lost 9 bases; unmatched junction nucleotides: 5. This CDR3 spans 12 amino acids. CDR3 DNA sequence: TGTGCCAGCAGCCCGGGACAGGGTGGGCAGTACTTC. As protein: CASSPGQGGQYF.

CDR3 loop: CASSISGQVSPLHF. The CDR3 coding sequence is TGTGCCAGTAGTATATCCGGTCAGGTATCACCCCTCCACTTT. The chain recombines TRBV19 with TRBJ1-6; no definite D call. The CDR3 is made up of 14 amino acids. CDR1 and CDR2 from the germline V gene are LNHDA and SQIVND (reference sequence). The V end lost 2 bases, the J end lost 10 bases, and 12 bases lay between the germline ends. The entire variable domain, with the rest obtained from reference TRBV19 and TRBJ1-6, is as follows: DGGITQSPKYLFRKEGQNVTLSCEQNLNHDAMYWYRQDPGQGLRLIYYSQIVNDFQKGDIAEGYSVSREKKESFPLTVTSAQKNPTAFYLCASSISGQVSPLHFGNGTRLTVT.

This clonotype was seen a handful of times. This sequence joins TRBV2 and TRBJ1-1, with 7 bases fitting TRBD1. Germline trimming cut 4 bases from V and 4 bases from J; bases unmatched to any gene: 9. CDR1 SNHLY and CDR2 FYNNEI come from the germline V gene. The CDR3 sequence is 15 residues long. CDR3 amino acids: CASSGGRGESTEAFF. CDR3 in DNA: TGTGCCAGCAGTGGCGGCAGGGGGGAGAGCACTGAAGCTTTCTTT.

A note on this clonotype: A junction end diverges from the germline sequence, so it may reflect a read error. V usage is TRBV19 and J usage is TRBJ1-1; D gene unclear. This CDR3 has 14 amino acids. Germline lookup yields CDR1 LNHDA and CDR2 SQIVND (reference sequence). The CDR3 sequence: CASSLGEVNTEAFF. CDR3 bases: TGTGCCAGCAGCTTAGGAGAAGTGAACACTGAAGCTTTCTTC.

The V and J genes are TRBV6-5 and TRBJ2-7; 7 positions match TRBD2. CDR1 and CDR2 (germline): MNHEY, SVGAGI. The CDR3 is made up of 16 amino acids. V shed 1 base, J shed 3 bases, and the junction held 9 bases outside the gene matches. The CDR3 DNA reads TGTGCCAGCAGTTACTTTCGGGAGGTCGGGGGCTACGAGCAGTACTTC. It encodes CASSYFREVGGYEQYF.

CDR3 bases: TGTGCCAGCAGCTATGACCGGGTCACTGAAGCTTTCTTT. Translated, it gives CASSYDRVTEAFF. The gene calls are TRBV7-9 and TRBJ1-1; D is undetermined. The CDR3 totals 13 residues. The germline CDR1 and CDR2 sequences are SEHNR and FQNEAQ (reference sequence). The germline V and J ends were trimmed by 4 bases and 4 bases, with 10 bases remaining between them.

This clonotype was detected many times. V usage is TRBV7-9 and J usage is TRBJ1-4, with D perhaps TRBD1 (6 bases). V dropped 3 bases and J dropped 3 bases, with 14 bases sitting between them. CDR3 length: 16 residues. Germline V lookup: CDR1 SEHNR, CDR2 FQNEAQ (reference sequence). The chain's CDR3 is CASSLVTRGPNEKLFF. The CDR3 nucleotides are TGTGCCAGCAGCTTGGTGACCCGGGGGCCTAATGAAAAACTGTTTTTT.

The table lists this clonotype with many counts. The rearrangement links TRBV27 to TRBJ1-3, with TRBD1 matching over 7 bases. CDR3 length equals 14 residues. Trimming removed 6 bases from V and 2 bases from J; junction bases left unmatched: 4. Germline values: CDR1 MNHEY, CDR2 SMNVEV (reference sequence). CDR3 bases: TGTGCCAGCAGGACCCAGGGGGCTGGAAACACCATATATTTT. Protein product: CASRTQGAGNTIYF.

This clonotype has at least ten counts. The chain is built from TRBV4-1 and TRBJ2-7; no reliable D call. V lost 0 bases and J 0 bases, leaving 15 bases between the germline ends. There are 17 residues in the CDR3. Germline loops: CDR1 MGHRA, CDR2 YSYEKL. This chain's CDR3 is CASSQESVRLSSYEQYF. The CDR3, as DNA: TGCGCCAGCAGCCAAGAATCCGTCAGGCTGTCCTCCTACGAGCAGTACTTC.

The CDR3 spells CASTLALGNYNEQFF. CDR3 sequence (DNA): TGTGCCAGCACCCTAGCGCTGGGAAACTACAATGAGCAGTTCTTC. The chain is built from TRBV7-2 and TRBJ2-1; tentatively, D is TRBD2 (6 bases). V lost 7 bases and J 3 bases, leaving 16 bases between the germline ends. The V gene's germline CDR1 is SGHTA and CDR2 FQGNSA. The CDR3 sequence is 15 residues long.

The chain links TRBV11-1 to TRBJ2-7; 7 nucleotides line up with TRBD1. This CDR3 has 14 amino acids. Germline trimming cut 3 bases from V and 1 base from J; bases unmatched to any gene: 3. Germline lookup yields CDR1 SGHAT and CDR2 FQDESV (reference sequence). This CDR3 is CASSFLGQSYEQYF. CDR3 DNA sequence: TGTGCCAGCAGCTTTCTGGGACAGTCCTACGAGCAGTACTTC. Full variable domain (remainder filled in from reference TRBV11-1 and TRBJ2-7): EAEVAQSPRYKITEKSQAVAFWCDPISGHATLYWYRQILGQGPELLVQFQDESVVDDSQLPKDRFSAERLKGVDSTLKIQPAELGDSAMYLCASSFLGQSYEQYFGPGTRLTVT.